This T cell receptor (beta chain) emerged from a study of early T cells in non-severe SARS-CoV-2 infection. The CDR3 covers 15 residues. Per the germline V gene, CDR1 is LGHNA and CDR2 is YSLEER. V shed 1 base, J shed 10 bases, and the junction held 6 bases outside the gene matches. This clonotype has at least ten counts. Researchers attached unique molecular identifiers to individual cDNA molecules. TCRdb redid the calling of the 5' RACE reads with MiXCR, one entry per CDR3 protein. Here the sample spans roughly 27,000 distinct CDR3 sequences, 8.5% to 10% being singletons. The chain employs TRBV4-3 and TRBJ1-4; 10 positions match TRBD1. The sequence was collected from an adult who was a healthcare worker with PCR-confirmed SARS-CoV-2 infection or an uninfected control (not recorded which). Sequencing was carried out using whole blood. DNA for the CDR3: TGCGCCAGCAGCCAAGCCGGGACAGGGGTTGGAAAACTGTTTTTT. This translates into CASSQAGTGVGKLFF.